This TCR beta chain was observed in a study of T-cell reconstitution after alpha-beta-depleted transplantation in children. General study results and limits: Roughly two months post-transplant, alpha-beta T cells reportedly originated from several hundred graft clones that had expanded. One year post-transplant, T-cell counts and diversity were largely derived from T cells produced anew.

Comment on this clonotype: What it binds is unknown. The germline gene is not matched at one end of the junction; a read error may be the cause.

Unique molecular identifiers were built into the TCRbeta library. TCRdb analysed the PCR reads with MiXCR anew, one entry per CDR3 protein. The table lists about 980,000 distinct CDR3 sequences, 25% to 35% of them singletons. The source material was PBMCs, mostly from graft donor cells, sampled 360 days after TCRalphabeta/CD19-depleted stem cell transplant. This clonotype originated in a boy under three years old who had a stem cell transplant for SCID, so the T cells may come from the graft donor.

The CDR3 DNA is TGCAGCGCTAGAGCCCGATCTAGCGGGGGGGACAAAAACATTCAGTACTTC. Translation gives CSARARSSGGDKNIQYF. The chain employs TRBV20-1 and TRBJ2-4; 12 bases are a match to TRBD2. CDR1 and CDR2 from the germline V gene are DFQATT and SNEGSKA (reference sequence). The CDR3 contains 17 residues.